The source of this T cell receptor beta chain is a study of cytomegalovirus exposure and HLA in healthy donors. Overall study findings and caveats: Some V segments (TRBV6-2 and TRBV6-3 among them) were excluded as indistinguishable. A reported reduction in N-insertions relative to the approximately 640-donor mean was seen in an Asian-associated ancestry cluster in a later analysis.

13 Jbeta primers and 60 Vbeta primers were used for the PCR. TCRdb's table, derived via immunoSEQ multiplex PCR, lists solely in-frame clones and lacks some. The table shows roughly 200,000 clones, with around 80% occurring only once. Donors consisted of healthy bone marrow donors. V lost 3 bases and J lost 10, with 19 bases in between. The germline gives CDR1 LNHNV, CDR2 YYDKDF (reference sequence). CDR3 length equals 15 residues. This clone has only a few counts. The antigen remains unidentified. The chain joins TRBV15 to TRBJ2-4; weak D call: TRBD2 (5 bases). Input material: PBMCs. This clonotype was obtained from a woman aged 60-70 years in good health and CMV-seropositive. CDR3 DNA: TGTGCCACCAGCAGGAGAGGCAGCGCAGCGGCGATTCAGTACTTC. Translated, it gives CATSRRGSAAAIQYF.